These 11 T cell receptor beta chains were all obtained from the same sample, sequenced in a study of blood T cells in healthy people across ages. Through a sample-barcoded 5' primer and a J-beta primer mix, a second PCR was run for roughly 6 to 12 cycles. TCRdb re-derived calls from the 5' RACE reads in MiXCR, one entry per CDR3 protein. The sample holds around 1,000,000 distinct CDR3 sequences, under 30% seen once. The same sample was also used in a study of T cells of mothers and their children.

Sequencing was carried out using blood. These receptors were collected from a girl aged 2-15 years in good health.

The chain links TRBV7-2 to TRBJ1-1; 12 bases match TRBD1. This CDR3 is 15 amino acids long. J lost 5 bases, V lost 5 bases, and 6 bases had no gene match. Germline assignment: CDR1 SGHTA and CDR2 FQGNSA. CDR3 DNA sequence: TGTGCCAGCAGCCGAGGGACAGGGGGCAGAACTGAAGCTTTCTTT. The encoded protein is CASSRGTGGRTEAFF.

This clonotype was observed a few times. The chain carries TRBV20-1 and TRBJ2-5; D uncertain. Per the germline V gene, CDR1 is DFQATT and CDR2 is SNEGSKA (reference sequence). The V and J ends lost 1 base and 5 bases respectively, with 11 bases between them. The CDR3 length is 13 residues. The CDR3 loop is CSARALGWETQYF. The CDR3 nucleotides are TGCAGTGCTAGAGCCTTAGGGTGGGAGACCCAGTACTTC.

This chain uses TRBV3-1 with TRBJ2-3; D unresolved. The CDR3 is made up of 15 amino acids. Germline V gene sequence: CDR1 LGHDT, CDR2 YNNKEL (reference sequence). V shed 4 bases and J shed 0 bases, with 11 bases lying between them. The CDR3 bases are TGTGCCAGCAGCCTCAGAAGGGTCAGCACAGATACGCAGTATTTT. This encodes CASSLRRVSTDTQYF.

Notes on this clonotype: This likely comes from a read error, as the CDR3 has no conserved phenylalanine or tryptophan at its end. The DNA of the CDR3 is TGCAGTGCAAGCGGACTTAACGAGCAGTACATC. This translates into CSASGLNEQYI. The genes are TRBV20-1 and TRBJ2-7, with D perhaps matching TRBD2 (5 bases). V was cut by 6 bases and J by 5 bases, with 11 bases left in between. This CDR3 is 11 amino acids long. Germline loops: CDR1 DFQATT, CDR2 SNEGSKA (reference sequence).

Of note for this clonotype: This CDR3 is missing its conserved last phenylalanine or tryptophan, likely due to a read error. The chain uses TRBV27 and TRBJ2-7, with 7 bases identical to TRBD2. The CDR3 consists of 13 residues. Germline trimming cut 7 bases from V and 5 bases from J; bases unmatched to any gene: 8. Per germline, CDR1 MNHEY and CDR2 SMNVEV (reference sequence). CDR3 protein: CASKLREIDEQYS. The CDR3 DNA reads TGTGCCAGCAAGCTGCGGGAGATCGACGAGCAGTACTCC.

A few counts support this clonotype. The chain combines TRBV6-5 with TRBJ1-2; D may be TRBD1 (6 bases). Between the trimmed V and J ends, which lost 4 bases and 6 bases, there was a span of 15 bases. CDR3 length equals 14 residues. Germline V gives CDR1 MNHEY, CDR2 SVGAGI. CDR3 nucleotide sequence: TGTGCCAGCAGTTCCCAGGGGAGGGTGCATGGCTACACCTTC. Its translation is CASSSQGRVHGYTF.

The V call is TRBV29-1, the J call TRBJ1-1; unclear D gene. Trimming cost V 4 bases and J 4 bases, with 10 bases left between them. Germline V gene sequence: CDR1 SQVTM, CDR2 ANQGSEA. The CDR3 has 12 residues. CDR3 DNA sequence: TGCAGCGTTGGGTCGGCGGGCACTGAAGCTTTCTTT. This translates into CSVGSAGTEAFF. Full variable domain (rest looked up from reference TRBV29-1 and TRBJ1-1): SAVISQKPSRDICQRGTSLTIQCQVDSQVTMMFWYRQQPGQSLTLIATANQGSEATYESGFVIDKFPISRPNLTFSTLTVSNMSPEDSSIYLCSVGSAGTEAFFGQGTRLTVV.

This clonotype was seen at least ten times. V gene TRBV5-5 combines with J gene TRBJ2-5; unclear D gene. Trimming removed 4 bases from V and 4 bases from J, with 11 bases in between. The CDR3 loop spans 13 amino acids. In germline, CDR1 is SGHKS, CDR2 YYEKEE (reference sequence). The CDR3 sequence: CASSLVGRETQYF. CDR3 nucleotide sequence: TGTGCCAGCAGCCTCGTAGGACGAGAGACCCAGTACTTC.

The rearrangement joins TRBV28 to TRBJ2-3, with TRBD2 as a possible D gene (5 bases). CDR3 length: 15 residues. V was pared by 3 bases and J by 7 bases, with 17 bases between. Germline V gene data show CDR1 as MDHEN and CDR2 as SYDVKM. CDR3 nucleotide sequence: TGTGCCAGCAGTTTCCGGGGAGCTCTCCTTAATACGCAGTATTTT. Protein sequence: CASSFRGALLNTQYF.

This clonotype is a singleton in its sample. The genes are TRBV6-5 and TRBJ1-1; D call uncertain. The CDR3 length is 14 residues. The germline CDR1 and CDR2 sequences are MNHEY and SVGAGI. Deletions cut 8 bases from V and 0 bases from J, with 13 bases between. The CDR3 region is CASGEGAMNTEAFF. The CDR3 coding sequence is TGTGCCAGCGGAGAGGGAGCTATGAACACTGAAGCTTTCTTT.

The V and J genes are TRBV18 and TRBJ2-5; unclear D gene. The DNA end favors TRBJ2-7, so the J call may be wrong. The CDR3 consists of 14 residues. The germline V gene has CDR1 KGHSH and CDR2 LQKENI. The CDR3 bases are TGTGCCAGCTCACCCCCGGTTGGGCCCTACGAGCAGTACTTC. Translation gives CASSPPVGPYEQYF.